What follows are 12 T cell receptor beta chains derived from one specimen sequenced in a study of Graves' ophthalmopathy and Graves' hyperthyroidism. RNA transcripts were the source from which TCR beta CDR3 regions were amplified. Scientists carried out first-round RT-PCR using HTBI primers and then a second-round multiplex PCR. TCRdb processed the multiplex PCR reads anew with MiXCR; each CDR3 protein has one entry. The table lists 600,000 to 700,000 distinct CDR3 sequences, about two fifths of them singletons. The sequenced sample consisted of peripheral blood. These receptors were taken from an adult man with Graves' ophthalmopathy.

This clonotype showed up many times. The genes are TRBV5-1 and TRBJ2-5; D gene unclear. The germline V gene encodes CDR1 SGHRS and CDR2 YFSETQ. The CDR3 has 13 amino acids. The V end lost 0 bases, the J end lost 7 bases, and 10 bases lay between the germline ends. CDR3 in amino acids: CASSLANEATQYF. In DNA form, the CDR3 reads TGCGCCAGCAGCTTGGCCAACGAGGCGACCCAGTACTTC.

This clonotype was seen a handful of times. The rearrangement uses TRBV12-5 and TRBJ1-5, with TRBD1 matching 8 bases. With V trimmed by 5 bases and J by 8 bases, 8 bases remained unmatched. The germline V gene encodes CDR1 LGHNT and CDR2 FRNRAP. The CDR3 extends over 14 amino acids. The CDR3: CASGADRGREPQHF. The DNA of the CDR3 is TGTGCTAGTGGTGCTGACAGGGGAAGGGAGCCCCAGCATTTT.

This clonotype was detected many times. The chain has TRBV6-5 and TRBJ1-6, with 7 bases matching TRBD1. J was trimmed by 11 bases and V by 4 bases; bases with no gene match: 11. The germline CDR1 and CDR2 sequences are MNHEY and SVGAGI. CDR3 size: 15 residues. CDR3 nucleotides: TGTGCCAGCAGTTCCCGGGACAGTTCTGGGACACCCCTCCACTTT. This sequence encodes CASSSRDSSGTPLHF.

This clonotype has only a few counts. This rearrangement joins TRBV7-9 to TRBJ2-3, with 9 positions matching TRBD2. Per the germline V gene, CDR1 is SEHNR and CDR2 is FQNEAQ (reference sequence). The trim removed 4 bases at V and 3 bases at J, leaving 8 bases unmatched. This CDR3 region has 16 residues. The CDR3: CASSWSSGSGTDTQYF. The CDR3 nucleotides are TGTGCCAGCAGCTGGAGTAGCGGGAGTGGGACAGATACGCAGTATTTT.

This clonotype was seen more than once but under ten times. The V and J genes are TRBV5-1 and TRBJ2-2; no clear D. Germline CDR1 is SGHRS and CDR2 is YFSETQ. This CDR3 has 14 residues. The V end lost 2 bases, the J end lost 2 bases, and 7 bases lay between the germline ends. CDR3 nucleotides: TGCGCCAGCAGCTTCGGCACTAACACCGGGGAGCTGTTTTTT. It is translated as CASSFGTNTGELFF.

This clonotype was observed many times. The chain links TRBV30 to TRBJ1-2; D not certain. The germline gives CDR1 GTSNPN, CDR2 SVGIG (reference sequence). CDR3 length: 11 amino acids. With 0 bases removed from V and 7 bases from J, the gap between germline ends came to 6 bases. The CDR3 loop reads CAWSVLGGYTF. The DNA of the CDR3 is TGTGCCTGGAGTGTACTGGGTGGCTACACCTTC.

This clonotype was observed many times. This chain joins TRBV2 and TRBJ2-2; 13 bases map to TRBD2. Germline CDR1 SNHLY, CDR2 FYNNEI. The length of the CDR3 is 16 residues. V trimming: 6 bases; J trimming: 4 bases; junction bases outside the gene matches: 5. The CDR3 spells CASRGRLAGGTGELFF. Here the CDR3 DNA reads TGTGCCAGCAGGGGAAGACTAGCGGGGGGCACCGGGGAGCTGTTTTTT. Supplemented by reference TRBV2 and TRBJ2-2, the full variable domain reads EPEVTQTPSHQVTQMGQEVILRCVPISNHLYFYWYRQILGQKVEFLVSFYNNEISEKSEIFDDQFSVERPDGSNFTLKIRSTKLEDSAMYFCASRGRLAGGTGELFFGEGSRLTVL.

V is TRBV2 and J is TRBJ1-6; D possibly corresponds to TRBD1 (5 bases). V was clipped by 7 bases and J by 7 bases, with 17 bases between them. The CDR3 consists of 15 residues. Per the germline V gene, CDR1 is SNHLY and CDR2 is FYNNEI. The DNA for the CDR3 is TGTGCCAGCACCTGGACTAGCGGGGACAATTCACCCCTCCACTTT. It encodes CASTWTSGDNSPLHF.

This clonotype was recorded at least ten times. The chain joins TRBV2 to TRBJ2-2; 7 bases agree with TRBD1. Germline V gene data show CDR1 as SNHLY and CDR2 as FYNNEI. The CDR3 has 14 residues. J was trimmed by 5 bases and V by 4 bases; bases with no gene match: 4. The CDR3 loop reads CASSGGGGTGELFF. The CDR3, as DNA: TGTGCCAGCAGTGGAGGGGGCGGGACCGGGGAGCTGTTTTTT.

In its sample, this clonotype was seen once. This chain links TRBV20-1 with TRBJ2-3; D is unclear. Between the trimmed V and J ends, which lost 5 bases and 4 bases, there was a span of 16 bases. CDR1 and CDR2 from the germline V gene are DFQATT and SNEGSKA (reference sequence). CDR3 size: 14 residues. CDR3 amino acids: CSAFRAADADTQYF. The CDR3 DNA is TGCAGTGCTTTCCGGGCTGCGGACGCAGATACGCAGTATTTT.

As DNA, the CDR3 is TGTGCCAGCTCACCACCGGGAAGGGGCTCTGGAAACACCATATATTTT. Translation: CASSPPGRGSGNTIYF. The V and J genes are TRBV7-6 and TRBJ1-3, with D possibly being TRBD1 (5 bases). The V and J ends lost 8 bases and 0 bases respectively, with 17 bases between them. Germline values: CDR1 SGHVS, CDR2 FNYEAQ. The CDR3 consists of 16 residues.

The sample holds a few counts of this clonotype. At one boundary the junction diverges from the germline segment, which might be a read error. CDR3 DNA sequence: TGTGCCAGCAGTACGCACGGGGAAGCGGGTGAAGCTTTCTTT. This encodes CASSTHGEAGEAFF. The chain combines TRBV10-3 with TRBJ1-1, with unresolved D. The CDR3 consists of 14 residues. The germline V gene encodes CDR1 ENHRY and CDR2 SYGVKD.